This T cell receptor beta chain emerged from a study of CD8+CD57+ T cells in acquired aplastic anemia. Study-wide background: Sorted CD4+ and CD8+ cells yielded roughly 3.1 ug of DNA on average.

CD8+CD57+ cell expansion had been shown by flow cytometry in patients chosen for sequencing. Genomic DNA served as template for TCR beta VDJ and CDR3 profiling. TCRdb re-called the reads through MiXCR, storing one row per CDR3 protein. This sample has 310,000 or so distinct CDR3 sequences, with under 60% found just once. The CDR3 is 15 residues long. Trimming took 0 bases from V and 0 from J, leaving 7 bases between them. Per germline, CDR1 SGHDT and CDR2 YYEEEE. The source material was sorted CD4+, CD8+, or CD8+CD57+ T cells (not recorded which) from PBMCs. The TCR was taken from a human donor with aplastic anemia. This chain joins TRBV5-6 and TRBJ1-5; D ambiguous. This chain's CDR3 is CASSLGQLSNQPQHF. CDR3 DNA: TGTGCCAGCAGCTTGGGGCAGCTTAGCAATCAGCCCCAGCATTTT.